This is a list of T cell receptor beta chains from one sample in a study of blood T cell repertoires in COVID-19. Assay used: immunoSEQ multiplex PCR; TCRdb lists only in-frame clones, some missing. The table shows 150,000 to 200,000 clones, with about four fifths occurring only once. Material for sequencing was peripheral blood. The receptors stem from a woman in her fifties or sixties with COVID-19, enrolled during active disease. Each CDR3 is given with its conserved first and last residue. The D gene is left open where the match is weak. Clone size, where shown, is once, few, many, or a class for clones that have expanded.

D | size | J | V | CDR3 | DNA
TRBD2 | . | TRBJ2-5 | TRBV4-1 | CASSQTTSVRETQYF | TGCGCCAGCAGCCAAACGACTAGCGTAAGAGAGACCCAGTACTTC
TRBD1 | . | TRBJ2-3 | TRBV11-3 | CASSTRQGASTDTQYF | TGTGCCAGCAGCACAAGACAGGGGGCAAGCACAGATACGCAGTATTTT
. | . | TRBJ1-6 | TRBV11-2 | CASTSSGVRDSPLHF | TGTGCCAGCACTTCCAGCGGGGTGCGTGATTCACCCCTCCACTTT
. | . | TRBJ2-1 | TRBV5-6 | CASSFQLPYNEQFF | TGTGCCAGCAGCTTCCAGTTGCCCTACAATGAGCAGTTCTTC
. | few | TRBJ2-7 | TRBV27 | CASSFGYEQYF | TGTGCCAGCAGTTTCGGGTACGAGCAGTACTTC
TRBD1 | . | TRBJ2-3 | TRBV5-1 | CASSGGTGDSTDTQYF | TGCGCCAGCAGCGGGGGGACAGGAGATAGCACAGATACGCAGTATTTT
TRBD1 | few | TRBJ2-2 | TRBV6-2/TRBV6-3 | CASSYPEQGATTGELFF | TGTGCCAGCAGTTACCCCGAACAGGGGGCGACCACCGGGGAGCTGTTTTTT
TRBD2 | . | TRBJ2-7 | TRBV4-2 | CASSHGSSTGGREQYF | TGTGCCAGCAGCCACGGAAGTAGCACGGGAGGTCGCGAGCAGTACTTC
. | . | TRBJ1-1 | TRBV30 | CAWGRGTEAFF | TGTGCCTGGGGCCGGGGGACTGAAGCTTTCTTT
. | . | TRBJ2-2 | TRBV5-5 | CASSLRGSGELFF | TGTGCCAGCAGCTTGCGGGGTTCCGGGGAGCTGTTTTTT
TRBD2 | . | TRBJ2-1 | TRBV29-1 | CSVVWRGADNEQFF | TGCAGCGTTGTGTGGCGGGGGGCTGACAATGAGCAGTTCTTC
. | . | TRBJ1-3 | TRBV7-8 | CASSLAFTGTGNTIYF | TGTGCCAGCAGCTTAGCGTTTACGGGGACTGGAAACACCATATATTTT
. | . | TRBJ2-5 | TRBV6-5 | CAVPLTVLLQETQYF | TGTGCCGTGCCGCTCACAGTTTTGTTACAAGAGACCCAGTACTTC
. | . | TRBJ2-4 | TRBV4-3 | CASSQDLGGAKNIQYF | TGCGCCAGCAGCCAAGACCTGGGAGGAGCCAAAAACATTCAGTACTTC
. | . | TRBJ1-2 | TRBV4-1 | CASSQDWWATYGYTF | TGCGCCAGCAGCCAAGATTGGTGGGCGACCTATGGCTACACCTTC
. | . | TRBJ2-3 | TRBV5-4 | CASSSRIGGAGQDTQYF | TGTGCCAGCAGCTCAAGGATCGGAGGAGCGGGTCAAGATACGCAGTATTTT
. | . | TRBJ1-1 | TRBV28 | CASLGGTEAFF | TGTGCCAGTTTAGGAGGCACTGAAGCTTTCTTT
TRBD1 | . | TRBJ2-1 | TRBV7-3 | CASSLQPGQFPEQFF | TGTGCCAGCAGCTTACAACCGGGACAGTTCCCTGAGCAGTTCTTC
TRBD2 | . | TRBJ2-5 | TRBV19 | CASSPTSVQETQYF | TGTGCCAGTAGTCCTACTAGCGTCCAAGAGACCCAGTACTTC
TRBD2 | . | TRBJ2-1 | TRBV18 | CASSPAGGIDEQFF | TGTGCCAGCTCCCCCGCGGGGGGAATCGATGAGCAGTTCTTC
. | . | TRBJ2-2 | TRBV6-5 | CASRGQANTGELFF | TGTGCCAGTAGAGGGCAGGCAAACACCGGGGAGCTGTTTTTT
TRBD2 | . | TRBJ2-1 | TRBV7-2 | CASSSQLAGPRGNEQFF | TGTGCCAGCAGCTCTCAACTAGCGGGACCCCGGGGCAATGAGCAGTTCTTC
TRBD2 | . | TRBJ2-1 | TRBV11-3 | CASSRRLAGMDEQFF | TGTGCCAGCAGCCGAAGACTAGCGGGAATGGATGAGCAGTTCTTC